This T cell receptor beta chain originates from a study of T cell responses to AZD1222 COVID-19 vaccine. Only in-frame clones appear in the TCRdb table, and some are missing; sequencing was by immunoSEQ multiplex PCR. The data hold more than 80,000 clones, with 80% to 90% observed a single time. The material sequenced was peripheral blood, taken 28 days after the second AZD1222 dose. The receptor was derived from an adult who received the AZD1222 COVID-19 vaccine.

DNA of the CDR3: TGTGCCAGCAGTTTAGCGTTTGGGACTGAGCAGTTCTTC. Its translation is CASSLAFGTEQFF. The chain combines TRBV12-3 or TRBV12-4 with TRBJ2-1; D tentatively reads TRBD1 or TRBD2 (5 bases each). The CDR3 length is 13 residues. Trimming shortened V by 0 bases and J by 9 bases, and 9 bases separated the two germline ends.